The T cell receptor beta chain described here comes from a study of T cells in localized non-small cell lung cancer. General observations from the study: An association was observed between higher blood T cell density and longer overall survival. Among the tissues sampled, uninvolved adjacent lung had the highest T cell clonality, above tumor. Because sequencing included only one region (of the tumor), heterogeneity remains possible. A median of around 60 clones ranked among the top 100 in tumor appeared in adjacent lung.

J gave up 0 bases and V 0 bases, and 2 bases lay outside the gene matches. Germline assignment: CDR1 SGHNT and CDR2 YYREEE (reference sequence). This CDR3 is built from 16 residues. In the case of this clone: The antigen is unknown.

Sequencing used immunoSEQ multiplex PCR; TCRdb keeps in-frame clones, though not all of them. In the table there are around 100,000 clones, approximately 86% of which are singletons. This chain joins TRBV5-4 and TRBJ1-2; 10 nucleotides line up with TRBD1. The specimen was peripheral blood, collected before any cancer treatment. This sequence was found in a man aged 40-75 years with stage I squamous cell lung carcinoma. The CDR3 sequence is CASSLGQGAPNYGYTF. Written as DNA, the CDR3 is TGTGCCAGCAGCTTGGGACAGGGGGCCCCTAACTATGGCTACACCTTC. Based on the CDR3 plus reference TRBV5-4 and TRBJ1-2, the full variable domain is ETGVTQSPTHLIKTRGQQVTLRCSSQSGHNTVSWYQQALGQGPQFIFQYYREEENGRGNFPPRFSGLQFPNYSSELNVNALELDDSALYLCASSLGQGAPNYGYTFGSGTRLTVV.